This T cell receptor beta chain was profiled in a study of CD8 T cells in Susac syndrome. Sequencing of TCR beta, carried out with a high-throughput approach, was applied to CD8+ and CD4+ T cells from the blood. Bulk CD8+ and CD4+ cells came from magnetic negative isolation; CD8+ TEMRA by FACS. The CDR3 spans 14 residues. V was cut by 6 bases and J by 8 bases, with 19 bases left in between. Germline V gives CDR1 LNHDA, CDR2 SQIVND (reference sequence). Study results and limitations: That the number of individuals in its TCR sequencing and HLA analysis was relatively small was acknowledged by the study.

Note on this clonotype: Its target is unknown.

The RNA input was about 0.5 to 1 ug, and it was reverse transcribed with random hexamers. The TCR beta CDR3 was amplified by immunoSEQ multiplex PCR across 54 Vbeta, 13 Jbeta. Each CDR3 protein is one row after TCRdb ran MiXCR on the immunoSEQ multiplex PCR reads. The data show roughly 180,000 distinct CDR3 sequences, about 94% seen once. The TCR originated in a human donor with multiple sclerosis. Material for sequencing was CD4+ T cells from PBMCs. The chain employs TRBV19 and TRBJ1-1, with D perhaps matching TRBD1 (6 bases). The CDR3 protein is CASSRGPGGREAFF. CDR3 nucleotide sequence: TGTGCCAGTAGCCGGGGGCCGGGAGGCCGAGAAGCTTTCTTT.